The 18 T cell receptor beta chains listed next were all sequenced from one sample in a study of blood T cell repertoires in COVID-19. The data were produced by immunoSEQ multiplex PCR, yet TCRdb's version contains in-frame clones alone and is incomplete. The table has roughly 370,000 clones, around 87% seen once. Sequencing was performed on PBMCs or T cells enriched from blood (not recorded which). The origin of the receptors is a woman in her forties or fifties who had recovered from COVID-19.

The CDR3 reads CASSIALEENTEAFF. The CDR3 DNA reads TGTGCCAGTAGTATAGCCCTCGAGGAGAACACTGAAGCTTTCTTT. This rearrangement joins TRBV19 to TRBJ1-1, with D uncertain. The germline V gene encodes CDR1 LNHDA and CDR2 SQIVND (reference sequence). V was clipped by 1 base and J by 1 base, with 10 bases between them. The CDR3 is 15 residues long.

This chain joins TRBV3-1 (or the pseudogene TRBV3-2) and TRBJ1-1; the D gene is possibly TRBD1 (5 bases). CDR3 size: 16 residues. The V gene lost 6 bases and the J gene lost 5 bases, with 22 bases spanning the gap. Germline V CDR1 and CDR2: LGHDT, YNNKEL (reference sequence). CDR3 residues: CASSLPQGLGGTEAFF. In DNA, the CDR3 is TGTGCCAGCAGTCTACCACAAGGCCTTGGGGGGACTGAAGCTTTCTTT.

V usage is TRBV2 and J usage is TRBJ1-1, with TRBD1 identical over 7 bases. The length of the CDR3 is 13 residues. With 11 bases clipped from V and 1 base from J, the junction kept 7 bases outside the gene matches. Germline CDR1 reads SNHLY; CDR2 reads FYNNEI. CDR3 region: CAQARQGNTEAFF. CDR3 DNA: TGTGCCCAAGCCCGACAGGGGAACACTGAAGCTTTCTTT.

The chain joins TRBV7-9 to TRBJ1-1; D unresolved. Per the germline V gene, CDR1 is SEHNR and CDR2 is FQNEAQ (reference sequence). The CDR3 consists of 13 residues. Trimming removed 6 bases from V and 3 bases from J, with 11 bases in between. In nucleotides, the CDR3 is TGTGCCAGCAGTTCGGACGGGGACACTGAAGCTTTCTTT. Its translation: CASSSDGDTEAFF.

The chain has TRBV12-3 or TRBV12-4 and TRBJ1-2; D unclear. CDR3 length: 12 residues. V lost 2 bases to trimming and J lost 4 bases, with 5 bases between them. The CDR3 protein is CASSLSSYGYTF. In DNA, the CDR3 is TGTGCCAGCAGTTTAAGCTCCTATGGCTACACCTTC.

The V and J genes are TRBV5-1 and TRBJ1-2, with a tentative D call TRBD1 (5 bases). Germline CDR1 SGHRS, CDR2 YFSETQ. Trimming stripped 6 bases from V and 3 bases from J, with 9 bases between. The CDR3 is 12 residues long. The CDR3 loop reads CASTRDYYGYTF. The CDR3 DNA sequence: TGCGCCAGCACCCGGGACTACTATGGCTACACCTTC.

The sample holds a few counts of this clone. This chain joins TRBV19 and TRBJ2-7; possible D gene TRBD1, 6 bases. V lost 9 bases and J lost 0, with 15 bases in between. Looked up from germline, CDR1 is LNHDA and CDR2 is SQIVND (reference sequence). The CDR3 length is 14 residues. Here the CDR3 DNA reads TGTGCCAGCAAGGACAGCGCTAACTCCTACGAGCAGTACTTC. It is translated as CASKDSANSYEQYF.

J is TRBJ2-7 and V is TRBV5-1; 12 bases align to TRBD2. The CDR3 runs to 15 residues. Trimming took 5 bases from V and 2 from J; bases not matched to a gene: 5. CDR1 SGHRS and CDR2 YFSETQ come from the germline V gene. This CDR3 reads CASSSLAGGPYEQYF. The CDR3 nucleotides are TGCGCCAGCAGTTCACTAGCGGGGGGACCCTACGAGCAGTACTTC.

For the CDR3, the DNA is TGCGCCAGCAGCCAAGGGCCGGTCGGGGACACTGAAGCTTTCTTT. It translates to CASSQGPVGDTEAFF. The V gene is TRBV4-1, the J gene TRBJ1-1; no firm D call. Germline values: CDR1 MGHRA, CDR2 YSYEKL. CDR3 length: 15 amino acids. The ends were cut back, 1 base at V and 3 bases at J, with 12 bases in the middle.

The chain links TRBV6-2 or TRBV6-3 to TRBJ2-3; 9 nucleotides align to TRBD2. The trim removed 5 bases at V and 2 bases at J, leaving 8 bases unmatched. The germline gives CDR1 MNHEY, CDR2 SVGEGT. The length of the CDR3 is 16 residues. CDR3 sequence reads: CASSREAGGYTDTQYF. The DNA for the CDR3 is TGTGCCAGCAGTCGCGAAGCGGGGGGCTACACAGATACGCAGTATTTT.

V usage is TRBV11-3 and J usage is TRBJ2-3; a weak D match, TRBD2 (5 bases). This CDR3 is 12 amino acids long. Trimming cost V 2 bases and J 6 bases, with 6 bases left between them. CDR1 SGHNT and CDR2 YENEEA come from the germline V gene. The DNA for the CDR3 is TGTGCCAGCAGCTTAAGGGAGGATACGCAGTATTTT. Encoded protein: CASSLREDTQYF.

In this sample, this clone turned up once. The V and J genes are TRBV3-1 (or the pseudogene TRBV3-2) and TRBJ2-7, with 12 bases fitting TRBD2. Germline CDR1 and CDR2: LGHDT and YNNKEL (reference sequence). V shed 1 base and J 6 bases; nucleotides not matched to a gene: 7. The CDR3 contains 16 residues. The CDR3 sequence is CASSQVQTSGGVEQYF. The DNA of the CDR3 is TGTGCCAGCAGCCAAGTCCAGACTAGCGGGGGTGTCGAGCAGTACTTC.

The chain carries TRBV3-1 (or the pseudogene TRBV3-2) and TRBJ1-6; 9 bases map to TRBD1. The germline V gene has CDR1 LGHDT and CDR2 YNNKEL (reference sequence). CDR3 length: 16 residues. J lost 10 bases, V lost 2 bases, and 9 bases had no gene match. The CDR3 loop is CASSQRPGQGRSPLHF. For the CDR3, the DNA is TGTGCCAGCAGCCAACGACCGGGACAGGGAAGATCACCCCTCCACTTT.

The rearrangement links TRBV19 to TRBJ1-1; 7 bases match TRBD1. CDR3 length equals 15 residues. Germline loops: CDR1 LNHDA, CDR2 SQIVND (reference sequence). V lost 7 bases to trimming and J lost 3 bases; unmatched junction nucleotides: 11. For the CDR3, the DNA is TGTGCCAGTACCGGCCCAAGGGGGCGCGACACTGAAGCTTTCTTT. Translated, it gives CASTGPRGRDTEAFF.

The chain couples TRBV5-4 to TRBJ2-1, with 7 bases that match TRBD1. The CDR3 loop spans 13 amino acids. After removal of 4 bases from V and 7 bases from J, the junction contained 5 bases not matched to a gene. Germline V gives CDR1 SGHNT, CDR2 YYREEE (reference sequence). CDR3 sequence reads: CASSKTTGNEQFF. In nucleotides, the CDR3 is TGTGCCAGCAGCAAAACGACAGGGAATGAGCAGTTCTTC.

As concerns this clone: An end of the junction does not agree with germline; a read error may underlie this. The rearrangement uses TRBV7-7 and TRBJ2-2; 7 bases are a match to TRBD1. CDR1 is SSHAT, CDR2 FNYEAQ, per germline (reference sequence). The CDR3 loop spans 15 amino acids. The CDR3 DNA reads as TGTGCTAGCAGCTCGACAGGGTTTAACACCGGGGAGCTGTTTTTT. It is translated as CASSSTGFNTGELFF.

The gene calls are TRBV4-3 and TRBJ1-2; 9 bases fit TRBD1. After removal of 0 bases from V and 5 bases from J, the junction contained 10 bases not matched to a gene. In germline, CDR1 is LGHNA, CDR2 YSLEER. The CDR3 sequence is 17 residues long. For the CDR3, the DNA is TGCGCCAGCAGCCAAGATCGCGGGACAGGGCTTCGGTATGGCTACACCTTC. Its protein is CASSQDRGTGLRYGYTF.

The CDR3 protein is CASSHDRVSSGNTIYF. The CDR3 DNA is TGTGCCAGCTCACACGACAGGGTTTCTTCCGGAAACACCATATATTTT. The chain recombines TRBV18 with TRBJ1-3; 7 nucleotides align to TRBD1. The CDR3 is made up of 16 amino acids. Germline V gene sequence: CDR1 KGHSH, CDR2 LQKENI. Trimming at V came to 4 bases and at J to 4 bases, leaving 10 bases not matched to a gene.